This T cell receptor beta chain originates from a study of early T cells in non-severe SARS-CoV-2 infection. TCRdb called the 5' RACE reads again in MiXCR, with one record for every CDR3 protein. The table shows about 64,000 distinct CDR3 sequences, with roughly 18% occurring only once. The CDR3 contains 15 residues. Germline V gene data show CDR1 as SQVTM and CDR2 as ANQGSEA. V lost 1 base and J lost 2, with 13 bases in between. V is TRBV29-1 and J is TRBJ2-3; D is uncertain. Source: whole blood, taken at baseline. The clonotype comes from an adult who was a healthcare worker with PCR-confirmed SARS-CoV-2 infection or an uninfected control (not recorded which). The CDR3 DNA follows: TGCAGCGTTGAAGGGCTGGGTTGGGACACAGATACGCAGTATTTT. Translated: CSVEGLGWDTDTQYF.